Shown below are 9 T cell receptor beta chains from a single sample sequenced in a study of blood T cell repertoires in COVID-19. The table came from immunoSEQ multiplex PCR; TCRdb's copy has only in-frame clones and leaves some out. The sample holds hundreds of thousands of clones; around 85% are singletons and the top ten take roughly 5%. The sequenced sample was peripheral blood. These receptors were taken from a man in his fifties with active or convalescent COVID-19.

The chain links TRBV30 to TRBJ2-1; possibly TRBD2 for D (5 bases). There are 12 residues in the CDR3. Trimming removed 4 bases at V and 6 bases at J, with 10 bases between. Germline V gives CDR1 GTSNPN, CDR2 SVGIG (reference sequence). CDR3 sequence (DNA): TGTGCCTGGAATAGCGCCCGCAATGAGCAGTTCTTC. Translated, it gives CAWNSARNEQFF.

This chain joins TRBV12-5 and TRBJ2-3; 13 positions match TRBD2. V trimming: 3 bases; J trimming: 4 bases; junction bases outside the gene matches: 4. CDR3 length: 16 amino acids. CDR1 and CDR2 (germline): LGHNT, FRNRAP. The CDR3 DNA reads TGTGCTAGTGGTTTACTAGCGGGAGGGCTGGCAGATACGCAGTATTTT. Translation gives CASGLLAGGLADTQYF.

V is TRBV2 and J is TRBJ2-1, with TRBD2 matching 12 bases. The V gene end was trimmed by 1 base and the J gene end by 9 bases; junction bases not matched to a gene: 7. The CDR3 consists of 16 residues. Germline CDR1 SNHLY, CDR2 FYNNEI. CDR3 protein: CASSEVASGRAIEQFF. The CDR3 DNA reads TGTGCCAGCAGTGAAGTGGCTAGCGGGAGGGCCATTGAGCAGTTCTTC. The complete variable domain, with remaining parts taken from reference TRBV2 and TRBJ2-1, reads EPEVTQTPSHQVTQMGQEVILRCVPISNHLYFYWYRQILGQKVEFLVSFYNNEISEKSEIFDDQFSVERPDGSNFTLKIRSTKLEDSAMYFCASSEVASGRAIEQFFGPGTRLTVL.

Written as DNA, the CDR3 is TGTGCCTGGAGTAGGCAGGGGGCTTGGAGCTATGGCTACACCTTC. It yields the protein CAWSRQGAWSYGYTF. The chain joins TRBV30 to TRBJ1-2; 8 positions agree with TRBD1. The CDR3 extends over 15 amino acids. The germline V gene encodes CDR1 GTSNPN and CDR2 SVGIG (reference sequence). The ends lost 2 bases at V and 4 bases at J; junction bases unmatched: 9.

This chain connects TRBV5-1 to TRBJ1-3; no firm D call. Trimming cost V 0 bases and J 7 bases, with 20 bases left between them. Germline CDR1 is SGHRS and CDR2 is YFSETQ. This CDR3 comprises 17 residues. The CDR3, as DNA: TGCGCCAGCAGCTTGGGAGGGAGGACCCCGCAAACGAACACCATATATTTT. Residues: CASSLGGRTPQTNTIYF.

This chain links TRBV27 with TRBJ2-1, with 7 bases aligning to TRBD2. CDR3 length equals 17 residues. The V and J ends lost 5 bases and 7 bases, in that order; junction bases with no gene match: 17. Looked up from germline, CDR1 is MNHEY and CDR2 is SMNVEV (reference sequence). CDR3 amino acids: CASSTRAGAVSYNEQFF. Written as DNA, the CDR3 is TGTGCCAGCAGTACTAGGGCGGGAGCCGTTTCGTATAATGAGCAGTTCTTC.

The chain employs TRBV15 and TRBJ1-5, with 11 bases identical to TRBD1. This CDR3 region has 15 residues. Germline loops: CDR1 LNHNV, CDR2 YYDKDF (reference sequence). V lost 5 bases, J lost 7 bases, and 7 bases stayed unmatched. As DNA, the CDR3 is TGTGCCACCAGCGCCAGGACAGGGGGCGGCCAGCCCCAGCATTTT. Encoded protein: CATSARTGGGQPQHF. The whole variable domain, filled in from reference TRBV15 and TRBJ1-5, reads DAMVIQNPRYQVTQFGKPVTLSCSQTLNHNVMYWYQQKSSQAPKLLFHYYDKDFNNEADTPDNFQSRRPNTSFCFLDIRSPGLGDTAMYLCATSARTGGGQPQHFGDGTRLSIL.

V and J are TRBV5-1 and TRBJ1-4; D is uncertain. Trimming cost V 2 bases and J 6 bases, with 11 bases left between them. CDR1 is SGHRS, CDR2 YFSETQ, per germline. CDR3 length equals 14 residues. The CDR3 DNA follows: TGCGCCAGCAGCTTAAAGAGGGCAGATGAAAAACTGTTTTTT. Protein product: CASSLKRADEKLFF.

The chain is built from TRBV18 and TRBJ1-3; D possibly corresponds to TRBD1 (5 bases). Germline loops: CDR1 KGHSH, CDR2 LQKENI. V was clipped by 1 base and J by 0 bases, with 10 bases between them. The CDR3 length is 16 residues. CDR3 in DNA: TGTGCCAGCTCACCACGAACGACAGCCTCTGGAAACACCATATATTTT. Protein product: CASSPRTTASGNTIYF.